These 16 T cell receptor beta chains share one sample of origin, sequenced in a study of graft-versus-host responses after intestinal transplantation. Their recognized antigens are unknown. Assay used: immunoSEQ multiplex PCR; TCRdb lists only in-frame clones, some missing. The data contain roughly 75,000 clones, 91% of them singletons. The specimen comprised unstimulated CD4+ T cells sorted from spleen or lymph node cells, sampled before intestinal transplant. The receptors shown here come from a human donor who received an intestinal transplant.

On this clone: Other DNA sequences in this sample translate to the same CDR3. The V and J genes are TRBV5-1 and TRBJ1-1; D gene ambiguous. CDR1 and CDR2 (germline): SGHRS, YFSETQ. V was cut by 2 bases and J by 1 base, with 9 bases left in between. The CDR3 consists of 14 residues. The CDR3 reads CASSLSPGNTEAFF. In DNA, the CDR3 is TGCGCCAGCAGCTTATCCCCAGGGAACACTGAAGCTTTCTTT.

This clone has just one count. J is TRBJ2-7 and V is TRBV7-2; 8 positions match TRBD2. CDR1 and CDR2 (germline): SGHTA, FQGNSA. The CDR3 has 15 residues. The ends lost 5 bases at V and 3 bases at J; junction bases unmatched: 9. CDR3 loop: CASSAGTRARYEQYF. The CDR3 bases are TGTGCCAGCAGCGCCGGGACTAGGGCCCGCTACGAGCAGTACTTC.

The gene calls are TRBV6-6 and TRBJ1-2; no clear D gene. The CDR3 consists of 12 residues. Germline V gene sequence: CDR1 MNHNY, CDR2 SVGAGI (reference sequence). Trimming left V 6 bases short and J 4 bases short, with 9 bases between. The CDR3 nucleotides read TGTGCCAGCAGGCCGGAGGGCTATGGCTACACCTTC. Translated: CASRPEGYGYTF.

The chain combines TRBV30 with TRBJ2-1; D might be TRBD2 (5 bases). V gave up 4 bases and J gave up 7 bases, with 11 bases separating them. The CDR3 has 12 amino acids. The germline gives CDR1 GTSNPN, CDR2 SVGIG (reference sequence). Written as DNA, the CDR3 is TGTGCCTGGACCGTCGGGGTTAATGAGCAGTTCTTC. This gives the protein CAWTVGVNEQFF.

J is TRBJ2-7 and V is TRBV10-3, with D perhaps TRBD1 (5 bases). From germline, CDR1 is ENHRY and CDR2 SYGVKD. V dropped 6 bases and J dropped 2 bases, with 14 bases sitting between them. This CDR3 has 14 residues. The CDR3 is CAISLSTGPYEQYF. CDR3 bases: TGTGCCATCAGCCTAAGTACAGGTCCCTACGAGCAGTACTTC.

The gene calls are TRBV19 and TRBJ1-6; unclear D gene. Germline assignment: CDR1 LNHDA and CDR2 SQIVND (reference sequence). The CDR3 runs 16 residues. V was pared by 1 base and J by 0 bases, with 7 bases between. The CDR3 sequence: CASSIAGSSYNSPLHF. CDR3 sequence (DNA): TGTGCCAGTAGTATAGCCGGGAGCTCCTATAATTCACCCCTCCACTTT. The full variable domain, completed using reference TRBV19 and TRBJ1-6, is DGGITQSPKYLFRKEGQNVTLSCEQNLNHDAMYWYRQDPGQGLRLIYYSQIVNDFQKGDIAEGYSVSREKKESFPLTVTSAQKNPTAFYLCASSIAGSSYNSPLHFGNGTRLTVT.

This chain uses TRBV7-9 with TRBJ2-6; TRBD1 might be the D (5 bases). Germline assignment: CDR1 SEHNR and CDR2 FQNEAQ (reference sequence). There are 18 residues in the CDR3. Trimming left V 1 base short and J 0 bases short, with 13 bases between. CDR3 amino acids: CASSLGGRILSGANVLTF. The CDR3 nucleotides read TGTGCCAGCAGCTTAGGGGGCCGGATCCTCTCTGGGGCCAACGTCCTGACTTTC. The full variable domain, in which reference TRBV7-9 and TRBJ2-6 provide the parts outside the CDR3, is DTGVSQNPRHKITKRGQNVTFRCDPISEHNRLYWYRQTLGQGPEFLTYFQNEAQLEKSRLLSDRFSAERPKGSFSTLEIQRTEQGDSAMYLCASSLGGRILSGANVLTFGAGSRLTVL.

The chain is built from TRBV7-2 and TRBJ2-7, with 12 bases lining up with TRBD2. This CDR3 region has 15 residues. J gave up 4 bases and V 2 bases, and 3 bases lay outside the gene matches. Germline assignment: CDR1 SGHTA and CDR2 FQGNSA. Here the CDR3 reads CASSLTSGGIYEQYF. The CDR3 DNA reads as TGTGCCAGCAGCTTAACTAGCGGGGGGATTTACGAGCAGTACTTC.

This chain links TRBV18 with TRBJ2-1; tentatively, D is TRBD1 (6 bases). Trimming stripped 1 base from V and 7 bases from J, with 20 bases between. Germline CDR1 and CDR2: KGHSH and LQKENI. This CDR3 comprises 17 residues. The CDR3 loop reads CASSPQKLDSLRNEQFF. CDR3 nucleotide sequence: TGTGCCAGCTCACCACAAAAATTGGACAGCCTCCGTAATGAGCAGTTCTTC.

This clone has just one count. The DNA of the CDR3 is TGTGCCAGCAGTTACACACAGGGCTTAAGAGCCGGGGAGCTGTTTTTT. Its protein is CASSYTQGLRAGELFF. The V gene is TRBV6-5, the J gene TRBJ2-2; D is perhaps TRBD1 (6 bases). Germline lookup yields CDR1 MNHEY and CDR2 SVGAGI. V was shortened by 2 bases and J by 6 bases, with 16 bases between the two germline ends. The CDR3 has 16 amino acids.

The CDR3: CASSLRGSGALGTQYF. The DNA of the CDR3 is TGTGCCAGTAGCCTACGTGGTAGCGGGGCGCTCGGTACGCAGTATTTT. This rearrangement joins TRBV19 to TRBJ2-3, with TRBD2 matching over 8 bases. The CDR3 has 16 amino acids. Germline V lookup: CDR1 LNHDA, CDR2 SQIVND (reference sequence). The V segment lost 6 bases and the J segment 8 bases; nucleotides outside the gene matches: 16.

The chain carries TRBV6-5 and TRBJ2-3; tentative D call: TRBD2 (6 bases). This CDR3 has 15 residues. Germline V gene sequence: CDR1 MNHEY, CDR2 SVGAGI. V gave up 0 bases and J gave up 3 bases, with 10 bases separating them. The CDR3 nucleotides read TGTGCCAGCAGTTACTCGCGGGGTCCGACAGATACGCAGTATTTT. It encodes CASSYSRGPTDTQYF.

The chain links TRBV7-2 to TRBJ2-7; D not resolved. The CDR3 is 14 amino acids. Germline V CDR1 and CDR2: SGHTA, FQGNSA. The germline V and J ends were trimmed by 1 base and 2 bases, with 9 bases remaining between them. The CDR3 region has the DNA TGTGCCAGCAGCTTAGGTATGGGCGCCTACGAGCAGTACTTC. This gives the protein CASSLGMGAYEQYF.

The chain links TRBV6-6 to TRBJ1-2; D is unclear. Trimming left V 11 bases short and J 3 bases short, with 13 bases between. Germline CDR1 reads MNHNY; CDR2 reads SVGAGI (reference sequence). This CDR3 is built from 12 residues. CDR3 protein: CAAAKGDYGYTF. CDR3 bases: TGTGCCGCAGCCAAGGGAGACTATGGCTACACCTTC.

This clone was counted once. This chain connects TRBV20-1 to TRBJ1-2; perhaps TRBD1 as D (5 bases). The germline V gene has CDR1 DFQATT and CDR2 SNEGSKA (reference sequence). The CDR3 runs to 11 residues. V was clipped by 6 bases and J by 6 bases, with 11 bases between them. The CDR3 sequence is CSARQFNGYTF. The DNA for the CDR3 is TGCAGTGCCAGACAGTTTAATGGCTACACCTTC.

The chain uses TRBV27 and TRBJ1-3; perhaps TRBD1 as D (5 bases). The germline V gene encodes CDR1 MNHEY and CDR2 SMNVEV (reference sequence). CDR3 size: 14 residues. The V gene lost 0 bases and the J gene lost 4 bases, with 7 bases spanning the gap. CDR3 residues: CASSLSGRGNTIYF. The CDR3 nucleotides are TGTGCCAGCAGTTTATCGGGGCGGGGAAACACCATATATTTT.